These T cell receptor beta chains were read from a single sample in a study of Graves' ophthalmopathy and Graves' hyperthyroidism. TCRdb analysed the multiplex PCR reads with MiXCR anew, one entry per CDR3 protein. The data contain roughly 600,000 distinct CDR3 sequences, under 45% of them seen just once; the ten biggest clones take up around 4%. Source material: peripheral blood or thyroid tissue (not recorded which). The receptor source for this set is an adult man with Graves' hyperthyroidism. The conserved cysteine and the conserved F or W are not part of the CDR3 here. Fields, in order: CDR3 length, J gene, V gene, CDR3 protein.

cdr3_length: 11; j_call: TRBJ2-1; v_call: TRBV20-1; cdr3_aa: STQRNLDNEQF
cdr3_length: 15; j_call: TRBJ2-5; v_call: TRBV7-6; cdr3_aa: ASSKQGVSGLKETQY
cdr3_length: 13; j_call: TRBJ1-1; v_call: TRBV7-2; cdr3_aa: ASSLGVGRRTEAF
cdr3_length: 14; j_call: TRBJ1-2; v_call: TRBV7-9; cdr3_aa: ASSLDPFQASNGYT
cdr3_length: 12; j_call: TRBJ2-2; v_call: TRBV9; cdr3_aa: ASSVGSSLGELF
cdr3_length: 10; j_call: TRBJ2-1; v_call: TRBV7-9; cdr3_aa: ASSLVDGEQF
cdr3_length: 11; j_call: TRBJ1-3; v_call: TRBV29-1; cdr3_aa: SLYGNSGNTIY
cdr3_length: 13; j_call: TRBJ2-5; v_call: TRBV7-2; cdr3_aa: ASSLVGDPGETQY
cdr3_length: 15; j_call: TRBJ2-3; v_call: TRBV7-9; cdr3_aa: ASSIPTSGRASDTQY
cdr3_length: 12; j_call: TRBJ2-5; v_call: TRBV12-3/TRBV12-4; cdr3_aa: ASSLGQGPKTQY
cdr3_length: 11; j_call: TRBJ1-1; v_call: TRBV10-3; cdr3_aa: AIRPDRNTEAF
cdr3_length: 13; j_call: TRBJ2-3; v_call: TRBV24-1; cdr3_aa: ATSERDTSTDTQY
cdr3_length: 13; j_call: TRBJ1-5; v_call: TRBV25-1; cdr3_aa: ARLGGTPSNQPQH
cdr3_length: 12; j_call: TRBJ1-1; v_call: TRBV20-1; cdr3_aa: SAMTSGGNTEAF
cdr3_length: 10; j_call: TRBJ2-7; v_call: TRBV7-9; cdr3_aa: ASSPGADEQY
cdr3_length: 16; j_call: TRBJ1-3; v_call: TRBV7-6; cdr3_aa: ASSLAVGGSPARNTIY
cdr3_length: 12; j_call: TRBJ2-7; v_call: TRBV7-8; cdr3_aa: ASSLGASDYEQY
cdr3_length: 13; j_call: TRBJ2-7; v_call: TRBV13; cdr3_aa: ASSPGLPSLYEQY
cdr3_length: 8; j_call: TRBJ2-5; v_call: TRBV7-9; cdr3_aa: ASSGGDSH
cdr3_length: 16; j_call: TRBJ1-2; v_call: TRBV20-1; cdr3_aa: SAETSGGALDGSYGYT
cdr3_length: 11; j_call: TRBJ2-5; v_call: TRBV25-1; cdr3_aa: ASSSANQETQY
cdr3_length: 11; j_call: TRBJ1-4; v_call: TRBV29-1; cdr3_aa: SVVGRGNEKLF
cdr3_length: 10; j_call: TRBJ2-7; v_call: TRBV20-1; cdr3_aa: SAGTASYEQY
cdr3_length: 13; j_call: TRBJ2-7; v_call: TRBV2; cdr3_aa: ASSDAVSASYEQY
cdr3_length: 15; j_call: TRBJ2-6; v_call: TRBV29-1; cdr3_aa: SVGDTRTVSGANVLT
cdr3_length: 14; j_call: TRBJ2-5; v_call: TRBV7-2; cdr3_aa: ASSLDGGGAGETQY
cdr3_length: 14; j_call: TRBJ2-6; v_call: TRBV20-1; cdr3_aa: SASASASGRARVLT
cdr3_length: 10; j_call: TRBJ2-5; v_call: TRBV7-2; cdr3_aa: ARGGGDGTQY
cdr3_length: 11; j_call: TRBJ2-3; v_call: TRBV7-2; cdr3_aa: ASSSQDTDTQY
cdr3_length: 12; j_call: TRBJ2-5; v_call: TRBV2; cdr3_aa: ASGGRGFLETQY
cdr3_length: 11; j_call: TRBJ2-3; v_call: TRBV10-3; cdr3_aa: ATREDSTDTQY
cdr3_length: 13; j_call: TRBJ2-7; v_call: TRBV20-1; cdr3_aa: SARLPGRGNYEQY
cdr3_length: 14; j_call: TRBJ2-5; v_call: TRBV20-1; cdr3_aa: SAREAGVLREETQY
cdr3_length: 13; j_call: TRBJ2-7; v_call: TRBV7-3; cdr3_aa: ASSFLAGGNNEQY
cdr3_length: 14; j_call: TRBJ1-4; v_call: TRBV4-1; cdr3_aa: ASSQGSGTGEEKLF
cdr3_length: 14; j_call: TRBJ1-1; v_call: TRBV19; cdr3_aa: ASSSPSRGSNTEAF
cdr3_length: 12; j_call: .; v_call: TRBV2; cdr3_aa: ASSEVVRAGEQF
cdr3_length: 13; j_call: TRBJ1-3; v_call: TRBV25-1; cdr3_aa: ASSERLGAGNTIY
cdr3_length: 10; j_call: TRBJ2-7; v_call: TRBV6-2/TRBV6-3; cdr3_aa: ASGAVRYEQY
cdr3_length: 10; j_call: TRBJ2-3; v_call: TRBV7-8; cdr3_aa: ASSREGGTQY
cdr3_length: 14; j_call: TRBJ1-5; v_call: TRBV7-2; cdr3_aa: ASSLVGQGGAQPQH
cdr3_length: 13; j_call: TRBJ1-5; v_call: TRBV7-6; cdr3_aa: ASSSQGGGNQPQH
cdr3_length: 13; j_call: TRBJ2-5; v_call: TRBV12-5; cdr3_aa: ASGFHSGGQETQY
cdr3_length: 12; j_call: TRBJ1-4; v_call: TRBV4-2; cdr3_aa: ASSQDKGSEKLF
cdr3_length: 11; j_call: TRBJ2-5; v_call: TRBV20-1; cdr3_aa: SATRQGGETQY
cdr3_length: 12; j_call: TRBJ1-6; v_call: TRBV28; cdr3_aa: ASSTNSGGSPLH
cdr3_length: 13; j_call: TRBJ1-1; v_call: TRBV7-9; cdr3_aa: ASSPTAGGRTEAF
cdr3_length: 13; j_call: TRBJ1-5; v_call: TRBV6-6; cdr3_aa: ASSPGQGYNQPQH
cdr3_length: 13; j_call: TRBJ2-3; v_call: TRBV9; cdr3_aa: ASSVAAGFTDTQY
cdr3_length: 13; j_call: TRBJ2-2; v_call: TRBV12-3/TRBV12-4; cdr3_aa: ASSPTGIYTGELF
cdr3_length: 14; j_call: TRBJ1-2; v_call: TRBV7-9; cdr3_aa: ASSSTPDPGDDGYT
cdr3_length: 11; j_call: TRBJ2-7; v_call: TRBV10-3; cdr3_aa: AMGAGGPVEQY
cdr3_length: 13; j_call: TRBJ2-7; v_call: TRBV11-2; cdr3_aa: ASSLDSGRGEVQY